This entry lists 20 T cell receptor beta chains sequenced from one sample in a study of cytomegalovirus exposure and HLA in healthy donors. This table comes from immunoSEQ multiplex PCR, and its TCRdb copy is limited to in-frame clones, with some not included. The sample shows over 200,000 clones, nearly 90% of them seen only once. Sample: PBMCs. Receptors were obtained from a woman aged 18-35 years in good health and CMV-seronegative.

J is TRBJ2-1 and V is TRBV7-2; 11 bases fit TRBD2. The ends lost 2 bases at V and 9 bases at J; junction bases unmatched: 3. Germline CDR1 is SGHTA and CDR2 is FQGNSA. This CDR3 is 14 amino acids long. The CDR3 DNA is TGTGCCAGCAGCTTAATAGCGGGGGGGCGTGAGCAGTTCTTC. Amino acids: CASSLIAGGREQFF.

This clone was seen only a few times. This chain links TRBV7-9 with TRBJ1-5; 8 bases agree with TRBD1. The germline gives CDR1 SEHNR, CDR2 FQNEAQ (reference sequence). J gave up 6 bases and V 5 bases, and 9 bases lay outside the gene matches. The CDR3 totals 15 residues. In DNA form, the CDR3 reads TGTGCCAGCAGCCCGGGCAGGGGGCGCGGTCAGCCCCAGCATTTT. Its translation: CASSPGRGRGQPQHF.

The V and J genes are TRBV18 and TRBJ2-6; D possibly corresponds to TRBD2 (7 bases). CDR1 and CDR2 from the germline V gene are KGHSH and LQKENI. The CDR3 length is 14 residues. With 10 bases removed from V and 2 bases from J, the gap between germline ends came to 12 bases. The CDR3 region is CATWGGAGANVLTF. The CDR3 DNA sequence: TGTGCCACCTGGGGGGGCGCTGGGGCCAACGTCCTGACTTTC.

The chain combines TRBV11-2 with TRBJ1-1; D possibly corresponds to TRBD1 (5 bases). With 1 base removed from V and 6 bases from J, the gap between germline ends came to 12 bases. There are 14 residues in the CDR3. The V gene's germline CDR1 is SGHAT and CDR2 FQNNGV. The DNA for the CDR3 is TGTGCCAGCAGCTTAGGGCAGGGTTTGCCTGAAGCTTTCTTT. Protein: CASSLGQGLPEAFF.

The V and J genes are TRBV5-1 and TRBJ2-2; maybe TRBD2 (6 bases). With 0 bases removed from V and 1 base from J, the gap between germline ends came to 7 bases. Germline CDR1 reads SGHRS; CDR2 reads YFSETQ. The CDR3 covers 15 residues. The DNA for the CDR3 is TGCGCCAGCAGCTTGGCGGGGGTGAACACCGGGGAGCTGTTTTTT. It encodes CASSLAGVNTGELFF.

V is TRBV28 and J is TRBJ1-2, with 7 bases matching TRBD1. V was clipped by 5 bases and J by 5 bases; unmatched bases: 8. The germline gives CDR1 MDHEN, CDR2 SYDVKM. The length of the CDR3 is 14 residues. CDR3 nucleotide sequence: TGTGCCAGCAGTCGACAGGGAATCATGTATGGCTACACCTTC. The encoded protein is CASSRQGIMYGYTF.

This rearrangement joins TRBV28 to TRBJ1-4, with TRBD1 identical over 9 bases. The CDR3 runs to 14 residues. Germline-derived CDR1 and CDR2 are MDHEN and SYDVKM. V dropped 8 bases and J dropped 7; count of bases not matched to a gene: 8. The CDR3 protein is CASGGDRVGEKLFF. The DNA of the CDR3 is TGTGCCAGCGGAGGGGACAGGGTTGGTGAAAAACTGTTTTTT.

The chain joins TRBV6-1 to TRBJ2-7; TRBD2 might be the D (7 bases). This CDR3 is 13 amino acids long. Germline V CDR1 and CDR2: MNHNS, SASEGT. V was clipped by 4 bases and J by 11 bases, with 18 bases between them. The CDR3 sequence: CASSALGGGGKYV. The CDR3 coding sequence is TGTGCCAGCAGTGCACTGGGGGGGGGCGGAAAGTACGTC.

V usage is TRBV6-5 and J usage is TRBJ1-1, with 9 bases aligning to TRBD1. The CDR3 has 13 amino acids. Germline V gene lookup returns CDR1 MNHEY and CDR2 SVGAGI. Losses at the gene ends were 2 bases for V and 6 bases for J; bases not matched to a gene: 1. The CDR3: CASSYRDRAEAFF. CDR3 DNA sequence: TGTGCCAGCAGTTACCGGGACAGGGCTGAAGCTTTCTTT.

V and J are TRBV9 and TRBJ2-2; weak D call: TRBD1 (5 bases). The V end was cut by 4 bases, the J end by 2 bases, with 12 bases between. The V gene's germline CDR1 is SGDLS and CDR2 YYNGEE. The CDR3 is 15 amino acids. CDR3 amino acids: CASSPYQGNTGELFF. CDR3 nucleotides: TGTGCCAGCAGCCCGTACCAGGGTAACACCGGGGAGCTGTTTTTT. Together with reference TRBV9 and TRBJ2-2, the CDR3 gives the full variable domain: DSGVTQTPKHLITATGQRVTLRCSPRSGDLSVYWYQQSLDQGLQFLIQYYNGEERAKGNILERFSAQQFPDLHSELNLSSLELGDSALYFCASSPYQGNTGELFFGEGSRLTVL.

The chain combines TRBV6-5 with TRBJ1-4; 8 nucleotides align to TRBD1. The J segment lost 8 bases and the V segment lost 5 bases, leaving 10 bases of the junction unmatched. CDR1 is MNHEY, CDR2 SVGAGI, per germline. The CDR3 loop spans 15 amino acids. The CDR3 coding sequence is TGTGCCAGCAGTCATAGGACAGGGAAGGCCGAAAAACTGTTTTTT. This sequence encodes CASSHRTGKAEKLFF.

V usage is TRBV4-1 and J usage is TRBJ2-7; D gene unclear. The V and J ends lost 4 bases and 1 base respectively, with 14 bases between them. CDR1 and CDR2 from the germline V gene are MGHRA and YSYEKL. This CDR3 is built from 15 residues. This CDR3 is CASSPSPRVSYEQYV. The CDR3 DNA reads TGCGCCAGCAGCCCGAGTCCCCGGGTATCCTACGAGCAGTACGTC.

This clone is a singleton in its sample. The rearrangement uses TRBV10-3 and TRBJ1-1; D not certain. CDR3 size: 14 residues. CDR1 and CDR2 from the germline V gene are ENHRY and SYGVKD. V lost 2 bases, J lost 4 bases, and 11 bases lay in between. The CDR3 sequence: CAISEDWPPTEAFF. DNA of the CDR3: TGTGCCATCAGTGAGGACTGGCCCCCCACTGAAGCTTTCTTT.

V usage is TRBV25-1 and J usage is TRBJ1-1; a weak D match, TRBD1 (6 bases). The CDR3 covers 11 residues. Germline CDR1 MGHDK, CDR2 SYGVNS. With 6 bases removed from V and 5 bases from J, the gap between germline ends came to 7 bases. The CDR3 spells CASSRGTEAFF. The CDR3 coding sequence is TGTGCCAGCAGCAGGGGAACTGAAGCTTTCTTT.

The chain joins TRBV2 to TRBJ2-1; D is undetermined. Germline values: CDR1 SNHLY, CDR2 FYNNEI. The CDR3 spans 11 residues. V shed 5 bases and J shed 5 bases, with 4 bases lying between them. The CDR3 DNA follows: TGTGCCAGCAGTTTAAACAATGAGCAGTTCTTC. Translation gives CASSLNNEQFF.

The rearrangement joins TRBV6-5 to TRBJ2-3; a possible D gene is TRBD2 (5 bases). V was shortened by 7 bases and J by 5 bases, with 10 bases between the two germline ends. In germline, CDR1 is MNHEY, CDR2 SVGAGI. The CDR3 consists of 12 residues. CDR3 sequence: CASTNAGDTQYF. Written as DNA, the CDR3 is TGTGCCAGCACTAACGCGGGAGATACGCAGTATTTT.

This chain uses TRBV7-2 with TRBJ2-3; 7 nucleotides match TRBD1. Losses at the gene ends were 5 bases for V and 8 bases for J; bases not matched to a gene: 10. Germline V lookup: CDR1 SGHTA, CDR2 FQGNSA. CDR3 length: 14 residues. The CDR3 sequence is CASSQGTVRSTQYF. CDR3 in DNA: TGTGCCAGCAGCCAAGGGACAGTCCGGAGTACGCAGTATTTT.

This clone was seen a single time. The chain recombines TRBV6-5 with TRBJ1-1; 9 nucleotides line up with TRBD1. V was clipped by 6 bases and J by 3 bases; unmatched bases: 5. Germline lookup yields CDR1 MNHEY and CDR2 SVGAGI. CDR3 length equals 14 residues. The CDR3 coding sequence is TGTGCCAGCAGAATACAGGGGGCTGACACTGAAGCTTTCTTT. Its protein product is CASRIQGADTEAFF.

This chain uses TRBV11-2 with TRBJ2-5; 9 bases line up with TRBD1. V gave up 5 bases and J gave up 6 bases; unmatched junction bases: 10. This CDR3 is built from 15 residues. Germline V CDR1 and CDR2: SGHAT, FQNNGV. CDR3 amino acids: CASSLPQGAFKTQYF. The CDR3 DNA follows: TGTGCCAGCAGCCTACCACAGGGGGCCTTTAAGACCCAGTACTTC.

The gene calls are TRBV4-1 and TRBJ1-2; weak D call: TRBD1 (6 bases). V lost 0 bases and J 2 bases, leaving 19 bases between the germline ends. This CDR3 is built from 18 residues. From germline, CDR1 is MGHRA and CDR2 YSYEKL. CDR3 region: CASSQDRSDWGGNYGYTF. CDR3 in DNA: TGCGCCAGCAGCCAAGATCGTTCCGATTGGGGGGGCAACTATGGCTACACCTTC.